Only one count was recorded for the clone carrying this TCR beta chain. No antigen is known for it. This record comes from a study of shared clonotypes between healthy human individuals. Looked up from germline, CDR1 is SEHNR and CDR2 is FQNEAQ (reference sequence). The CDR3 loop spans 12 amino acids. The ends were cut back, 5 bases at V and 10 bases at J, with 11 bases in the middle. In the sorted-subset replicate PCRs, 150 to 250 ng DNA, some 30,000 T cell genomes, was used. The assay was immunoSEQ multiplex PCR, and TCRdb's table has in-frame clones only and misses some. The sample carries a few million clones, almost 96% recorded once. The study, taken as a whole, reports: Sorted-subset sequencing, rarefaction showed, was incomplete despite large depth. Clonotype sharing among donors, it was expected, would be affected by sequencing depth.

Sequenced input: naive CD4+ T cells sorted from blood. Indicated subset: CD45RA+ positively selected. This receptor was taken from a man younger than 35 in good health. J is TRBJ1-4 and V is TRBV7-9; D is undetermined. The CDR3 bases are TGTGCCAGCAGCGTGGGCCCTCGAAAACTGTTTTTT. Translating gives CASSVGPRKLFF.